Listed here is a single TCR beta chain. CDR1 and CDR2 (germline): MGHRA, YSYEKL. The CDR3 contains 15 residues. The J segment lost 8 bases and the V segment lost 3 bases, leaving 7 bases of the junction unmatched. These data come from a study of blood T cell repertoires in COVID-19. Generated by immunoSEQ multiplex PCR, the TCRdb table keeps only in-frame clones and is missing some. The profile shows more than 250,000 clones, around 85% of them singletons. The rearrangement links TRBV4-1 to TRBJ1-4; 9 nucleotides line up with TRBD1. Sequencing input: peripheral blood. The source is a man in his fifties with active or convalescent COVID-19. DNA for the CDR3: TGCGCCAGCAGCCAGCCTTGGGACAGGGAAGAAAAACTGTTTTTT. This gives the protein CASSQPWDREEKLFF.